Listed here is a single TCR beta chain. The donors were in the approximately 130-subject validation cohort, distinct from the approximately 730-subject first cohort. The CDR3 is 13 amino acids. V lost 5 bases, J lost 1 base, and 3 bases stayed unmatched. From germline, CDR1 is SQVTM and CDR2 ANQGSEA. The assay was immunoSEQ multiplex PCR, and TCRdb's table has in-frame clones only and misses some. The sample holds 150,000 to 200,000 clones, under 90% seen once. This record belongs to a study of cytomegalovirus exposure and HLA in healthy donors. The sequencing sample was made of PBMCs. This clonotype was obtained from a woman younger than 35 in good health and CMV-seropositive. This sequence joins TRBV29-1 and TRBJ2-5, with 8 bases fitting TRBD1. CDR3 bases: TGCAGCGTTCAGGGACAGGCCCAAGAGACCCAGTACTTC. It specifies CSVQGQAQETQYF.